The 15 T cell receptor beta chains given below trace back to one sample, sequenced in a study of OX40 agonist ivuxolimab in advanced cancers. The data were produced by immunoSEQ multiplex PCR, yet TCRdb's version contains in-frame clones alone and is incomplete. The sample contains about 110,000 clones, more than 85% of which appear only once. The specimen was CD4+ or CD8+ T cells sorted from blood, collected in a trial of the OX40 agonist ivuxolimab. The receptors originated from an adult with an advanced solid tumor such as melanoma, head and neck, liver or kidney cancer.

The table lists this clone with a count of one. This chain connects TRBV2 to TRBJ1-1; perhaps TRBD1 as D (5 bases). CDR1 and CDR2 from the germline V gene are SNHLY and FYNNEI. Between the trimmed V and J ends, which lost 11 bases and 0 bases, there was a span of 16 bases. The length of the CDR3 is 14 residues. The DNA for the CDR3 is TGTGCCTATCCTCCCGGGGCGATGAACACTGAAGCTTTCTTT. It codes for CAYPPGAMNTEAFF.

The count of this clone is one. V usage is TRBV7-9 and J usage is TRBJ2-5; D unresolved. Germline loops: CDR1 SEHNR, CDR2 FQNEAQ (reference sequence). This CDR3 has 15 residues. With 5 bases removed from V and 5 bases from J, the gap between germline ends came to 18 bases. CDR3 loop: CASSILTPFGETQYF. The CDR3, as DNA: TGTGCCAGCAGCATACTGACTCCCTTCGGGGAGACCCAGTACTTC.

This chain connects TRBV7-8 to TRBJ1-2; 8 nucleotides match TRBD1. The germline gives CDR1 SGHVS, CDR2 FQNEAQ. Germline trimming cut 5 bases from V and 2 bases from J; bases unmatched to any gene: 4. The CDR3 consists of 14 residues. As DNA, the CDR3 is TGTGCCAGCAGCACGGACAGGGTGAACTATGGCTACACCTTC. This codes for CASSTDRVNYGYTF.

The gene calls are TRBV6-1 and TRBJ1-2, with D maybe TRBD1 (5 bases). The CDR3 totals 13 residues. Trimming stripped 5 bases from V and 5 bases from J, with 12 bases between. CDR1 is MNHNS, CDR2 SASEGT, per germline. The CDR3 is CASSIPGLYGYTF. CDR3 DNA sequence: TGTGCCAGCAGTATTCCGGGACTGTATGGCTACACCTTC.

The CDR3 loop reads CASSSKAGSNEKLFF. CDR3 coding DNA: TGTGCCAGCAGCTCCAAGGCGGGTTCTAATGAAAAACTGTTTTTT. This rearrangement joins TRBV7-8 to TRBJ1-4; D gene uncertain. The V end lost 4 bases, the J end lost 3 bases, and 12 bases lay between the germline ends. CDR1 is SGHVS, CDR2 FQNEAQ, per germline. This CDR3 has 15 residues.

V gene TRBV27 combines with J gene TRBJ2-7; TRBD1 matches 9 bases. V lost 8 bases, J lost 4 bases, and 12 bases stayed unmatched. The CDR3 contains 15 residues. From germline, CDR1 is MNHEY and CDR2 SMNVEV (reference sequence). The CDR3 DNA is TGTGCCAGCGGCATATCGGGACAGGGTCTGTACGAGCAGTACTTC. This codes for CASGISGQGLYEQYF.

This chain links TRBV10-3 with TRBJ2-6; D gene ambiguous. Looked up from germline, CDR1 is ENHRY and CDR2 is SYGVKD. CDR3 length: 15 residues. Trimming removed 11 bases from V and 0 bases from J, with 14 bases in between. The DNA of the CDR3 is TGTGCCGCCGGACGGATGAACTCTGGGGCCAACGTCCTGACTTTC. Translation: CAAGRMNSGANVLTF.

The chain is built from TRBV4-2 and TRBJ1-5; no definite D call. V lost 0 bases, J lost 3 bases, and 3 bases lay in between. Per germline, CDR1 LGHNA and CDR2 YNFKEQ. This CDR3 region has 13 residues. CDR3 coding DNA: TGTGCCAGCAGCCAAGATCTCAATCAGCCCCAGCATTTT. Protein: CASSQDLNQPQHF.

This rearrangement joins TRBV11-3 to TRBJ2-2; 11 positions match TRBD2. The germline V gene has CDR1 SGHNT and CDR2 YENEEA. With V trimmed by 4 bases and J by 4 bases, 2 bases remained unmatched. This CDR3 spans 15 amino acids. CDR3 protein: CASSSGTSGTGELFF. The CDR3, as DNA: TGTGCCAGCAGCTCCGGGACTAGCGGCACCGGGGAGCTGTTTTTT.

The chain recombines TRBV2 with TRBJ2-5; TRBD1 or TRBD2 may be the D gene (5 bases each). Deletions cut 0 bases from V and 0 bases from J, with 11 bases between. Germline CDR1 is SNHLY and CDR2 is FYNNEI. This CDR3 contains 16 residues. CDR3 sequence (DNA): TGTGCCAGCAGTGAAGCGCTTGGGACCTACCAAGAGACCCAGTACTTC. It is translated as CASSEALGTYQETQYF. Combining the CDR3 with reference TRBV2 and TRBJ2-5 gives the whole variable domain EPEVTQTPSHQVTQMGQEVILRCVPISNHLYFYWYRQILGQKVEFLVSFYNNEISEKSEIFDDQFSVERPDGSNFTLKIRSTKLEDSAMYFCASSEALGTYQETQYFGPGTRLLVL.

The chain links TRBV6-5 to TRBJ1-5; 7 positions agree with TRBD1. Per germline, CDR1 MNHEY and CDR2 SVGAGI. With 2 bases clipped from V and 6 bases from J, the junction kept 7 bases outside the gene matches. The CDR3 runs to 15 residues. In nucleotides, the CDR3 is TGTGCCAGCAGTTACATACAGGGGATCCCTCAGCCCCAGCATTTT. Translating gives CASSYIQGIPQPQHF.

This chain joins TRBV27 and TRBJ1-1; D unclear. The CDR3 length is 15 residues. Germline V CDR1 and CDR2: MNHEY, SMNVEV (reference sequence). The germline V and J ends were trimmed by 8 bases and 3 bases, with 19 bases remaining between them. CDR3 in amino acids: CASANPPDRDTEAFF. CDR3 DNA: TGTGCCAGCGCAAATCCCCCCGACCGGGACACTGAAGCTTTCTTT.

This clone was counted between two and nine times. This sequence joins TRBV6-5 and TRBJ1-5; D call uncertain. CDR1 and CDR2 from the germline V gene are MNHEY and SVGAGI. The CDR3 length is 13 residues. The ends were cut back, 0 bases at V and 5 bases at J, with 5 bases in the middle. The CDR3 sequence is CASSYSLYQPQHF. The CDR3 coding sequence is TGTGCCAGCAGTTACTCCCTATATCAGCCCCAGCATTTT.

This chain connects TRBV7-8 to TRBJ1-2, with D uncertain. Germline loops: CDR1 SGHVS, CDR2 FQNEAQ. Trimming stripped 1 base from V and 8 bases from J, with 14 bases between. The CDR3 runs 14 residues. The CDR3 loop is CASSLVGEGGGYTF. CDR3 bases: TGTGCCAGCAGCTTAGTTGGGGAAGGAGGCGGCTACACCTTC.

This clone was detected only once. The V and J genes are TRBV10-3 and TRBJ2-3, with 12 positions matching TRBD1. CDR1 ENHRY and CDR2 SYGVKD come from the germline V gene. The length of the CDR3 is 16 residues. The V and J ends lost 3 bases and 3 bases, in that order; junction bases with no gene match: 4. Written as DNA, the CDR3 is TGTGCCATCAGTGAACTGGGACAGGGGGCGACAGATACGCAGTATTTT. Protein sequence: CAISELGQGATDTQYF.